These T cell receptor beta chains were read from a single sample in a study of blood T cell repertoires in COVID-19. Sequenced by immunoSEQ multiplex PCR; TCRdb stores in-frame clones only, minus some. Among 90,000 to 130,000 clones listed, 87% were seen once. The sequenced sample was peripheral blood. The receptors were sampled from a human donor in a cohort sampled during active COVID-19. The CDR3 runs from the conserved cysteine through the conserved F or W. The D gene is left open where the match is weak. Clone size appears in some rows only: once, few, many, or a class for an expanded clone.

D gene	J gene	clone size	V gene	CDR3 DNA	CDR3 protein
TRBD1	TRBJ2-3	once	TRBV5-1	TGCGCCAGCAGCAAAATAAAACAGGGGGCCTTCGGAGATACGCAGTATTTT	CASSKIKQGAFGDTQYF
TRBD2	TRBJ2-2	once	TRBV24-1	TGTGCCACCAGTGATAGTCGGAAACTAGCGGGAGGCACCGGGGAGCTGTTTTTT	CATSDSRKLAGGTGELFF
TRBD1	TRBJ2-1	.	TRBV10-3	TGTGCCATCAAGAATTCGGGACAGACAATCTACAATGAGCAGTTCTTC	CAIKNSGQTIYNEQFF
TRBD1	TRBJ1-2	.	TRBV7-9	TGTGCCAGCAGCTTAGTCGAAGGGGGCATCTATGGCTACACCTTC	CASSLVEGGIYGYTF
TRBD2	TRBJ2-1	few	TRBV7-9	TGTGCCAGCAGCTTAGGTCGCCTAGCGGGAGGTAATGAGCAGTTCTTC	CASSLGRLAGGNEQFF
TRBD2	TRBJ2-7	.	TRBV27	TGTGCCAGCAGTCTACCCCGTGGCGGGAGGACCCACGAGCAGTACTTC	CASSLPRGGRTHEQYF
.	TRBJ2-2	.	TRBV24-1	TGTGCCACCGATGCCCCGGGGAGCACCGGGGAGCTGTTTTTT	CATDAPGSTGELFF
TRBD1	TRBJ2-6	once	TRBV3-1/TRBV3-2	TGTGCCAGCAGCCAGCCTCGTTACAGGGGAAATGGTCATGGGGCCAACGTCCTGACTTTC	CASSQPRYRGNGHGANVLTF
.	TRBJ1-2	.	TRBV27	TGTGCCAGCAGTTCCTACAGGGCTCAAAGTGGCTACACCTTC	CASSSYRAQSGYTF
.	TRBJ2-7	.	TRBV6-5	TGTGCCAGCAGTTACGGGCGAAACACCTACGAGCAGTACTTC	CASSYGRNTYEQYF
TRBD2	TRBJ2-1	.	TRBV10-3	TGTGCCATCAGTGAGTCAGCGGGAGAGGACTACAATGAGCAGTTCTTC	CAISESAGEDYNEQFF
.	TRBJ2-5	.	TRBV6-2/TRBV6-3	TGTGCCAGCAGTTACAGGGGCCAACCACAAGAGACCCAGTACTTC	CASSYRGQPQETQYF
.	TRBJ1-2	few	TRBV3-1/TRBV3-2	TGTGCCAGCAGCAGGACAGTCCTAAACTATGGCTACACCTTC	CASSRTVLNYGYTF
.	TRBJ1-1	.	TRBV6-6	TGTGCCAGCAGTTCAGGGTCTCAGGCTTTCTTT	CASSSGSQAFF
.	TRBJ1-2	once	TRBV7-3	TGTGCCAGCAGTGTCGGACAGCAGAGTGGTGGCTACACCTTC	CASSVGQQSGGYTF
TRBD1	TRBJ2-7	.	TRBV30	TGTGCCTGGAAATATGAGGGACAGGGATACGAGCAGTACTTC	CAWKYEGQGYEQYF
.	TRBJ2-7	once	TRBV28	TGTGCCAGCAGTGTTTCAGACAGGAAAACCTACGAGCAGTACTTC	CASSVSDRKTYEQYF
.	TRBJ2-3	.	TRBV12-5	TGTGCTAGTGGCCTTGACTGGGGCTTCACAGATACGCAGTATTTT	CASGLDWGFTDTQYF
TRBD1	TRBJ2-5	.	TRBV24-1	TGTGCCACCAGTGACCCCAGGACAGGAAGACAAGAGACCCAGTACTTC	CATSDPRTGRQETQYF
TRBD1	TRBJ2-7	.	TRBV11-2	TGTGCCAGCAGCTTAGGGACAGGGATGGTCTACGAGCAGTACTTC	CASSLGTGMVYEQYF
TRBD1	TRBJ1-6	.	TRBV5-5	TGTGCCAGCAGCTCGGGACAGGGGCTTCATTCACCCCTCCACTTT	CASSSGQGLHSPLHF
.	TRBJ2-3	.	TRBV6-4	TGTGCCAGCAGTGACTCCCCCAGCGGGACAGATACGCAGTATTTT	CASSDSPSGTDTQYF
TRBD2	TRBJ2-5	.	TRBV7-6	TGTGCCAGCAGCTTCGGACTAGTTGAGACCCAGTACTTC	CASSFGLVETQYF
.	TRBJ1-1	.	TRBV5-1	TGCGCCAGCCAACCGGGACTTTGGAACACTGAAGCTTTCTTT	CASQPGLWNTEAFF
.	TRBJ1-4	.	TRBV6-6	TGTGCCAGCAGTTATGAGTGGGCAGATGAAAAACTGTTTTTT	CASSYEWADEKLFF
.	TRBJ1-3	.	TRBV5-1	TGCGCCAGCAGCTTGGGGGCGAGCTCTGGAAACACCATATATTTT	CASSLGASSGNTIYF
.	TRBJ1-6	.	TRBV6-5	TGTGCCAGCAGCATACAGGGTCGAAGCTCACCCCTCCACTTT	CASSIQGRSSPLHF
.	TRBJ1-6	.	TRBV2	TGTGCCAGCAGTGCCGGAGAGCCCTCACCCCTCCACTTT	CASSAGEPSPLHF
TRBD1	TRBJ2-7	.	TRBV27	TGTGCCAGCAGTCCGCCGGGACAGGGACACTACGAGCAGTACTTC	CASSPPGQGHYEQYF
TRBD1	TRBJ2-2	few	TRBV6-2/TRBV6-3	TGTGCCAGCAGTTACGCAGGGGGCTGGGCGAACACCGGGGAGCTGTTTTTT	CASSYAGGWANTGELFF
.	TRBJ2-6	once	TRBV24-1	TGTGCCACCAGTGAAGCCTCTGGGGCCAACGTCCTGACTTTC	CATSEASGANVLTF
TRBD1	TRBJ1-4	.	TRBV28	TGTGCCAGCAGCACAAGGGGACAGTCTAATGAAAAACTGTTTTTT	CASSTRGQSNEKLFF
.	TRBJ2-3	.	TRBV7-2	TGTGCCAGCAGCTTGTTGGGACTCGCAGATACGCAGTATTTT	CASSLLGLADTQYF
.	TRBJ1-2	.	TRBV14	TGTGCCAGCAGCCAAAATCTATTTCCTCCCTATGGCTACACCTTC	CASSQNLFPPYGYTF
.	TRBJ2-6	.	TRBV10-3	TGTGCCATCGGACAGAGCTCTGGGGCCAACGTCCTGACTTTC	CAIGQSSGANVLTF
.	TRBJ1-5	.	TRBV28	TGTGCCAGCAGTTCCCAGGGGAAGCCCCAGCATTTT	CASSSQGKPQHF
.	TRBJ2-2	.	TRBV7-8	TGTGCCAGCAGCTTAGGGAGGAGGGAGGAGCTGTTTTTT	CASSLGRREELFF
TRBD2	TRBJ2-1	few	TRBV7-9	TGTGCCAGCAGCTTAGTCCCTAGCGGCTATTCCAATGAGCAGTTCTTC	CASSLVPSGYSNEQFF
.	TRBJ1-3	.	TRBV9	TGTGCCAGCAGCGTAGACTGGCGGACTGGAAACACCATATATTTT	CASSVDWRTGNTIYF
TRBD1	TRBJ2-7	.	TRBV4-2	TGTGCCAGCAGCCAAGACTGGACAGGGAAGGACGAGCAGTACTTC	CASSQDWTGKDEQYF
.	TRBJ1-2	.	TRBV5-6	TGTGCCAGCAGCTTGGAGAGGGGCGGGACCTATGGCTACACCTTC	CASSLERGGTYGYTF
TRBD1	TRBJ1-4	once	TRBV9	TGTGCCAGCAGCCTACGACAGGGCTCAACTAATGAAAAACTGTTTTTT	CASSLRQGSTNEKLFF
TRBD1	TRBJ1-1	.	TRBV27	TGTGCCAGCAGTTTATCGGGGGGGACAGGGGCTTTCTTT	CASSLSGGTGAFF
TRBD1	TRBJ1-6	.	TRBV6-5	TGTGCCGGCCGGACAGGGATTAATTCACCCCTCCACTTT	CAGRTGINSPLHF
.	TRBJ1-6	.	TRBV3-1/TRBV3-2	TGTGCCAGCAGCCAAGAGATGTCCGGACTTAATTCACCCCTCCACTTT	CASSQEMSGLNSPLHF
.	TRBJ1-1	once	TRBV30	TGTGCCTCCCGGACAGAGAACACTGAAGCTTTCTTT	CASRTENTEAFF